This T cell receptor beta chain was recovered during a study of radiotherapy plus CTLA-4 blockade in lung cancer. On this clone itself: Its antigen is not known.

People whose metastatic non-small-cell lung cancer was chemo-refractory got focal radiation along with CTLA-4 blockade by ipilimumab. Study outcomes and limitations: Increased serum interferon-beta after radiation also reportedly predicted response strongly. Clones derived from tumor TCRs expanded in blood after radiotherapy plus ipilimumab.

Using immunoSEQ multiplex PCR, the repertoire was profiled, and TCRdb retains in-frame clones only, with some absent. The sample has tens of thousands of clones; about four fifths are singletons. The CDR3 loop spans 13 amino acids. The V segment lost 5 bases and the J segment 11 bases; nucleotides outside the gene matches: 10. The V gene's germline CDR1 is SGHVS and CDR2 FQNEAQ. The chain couples TRBV7-8 to TRBJ1-1; 8 bases align to TRBD1. This TCR was sampled from a human donor with non-small cell lung cancer that progressed on radiotherapy plus ipilimumab. The input for sequencing was peripheral blood, taken from a patient treated with radiotherapy plus ipilimumab. CDR3 residues: CASSPDREVSAFF. The CDR3 DNA follows: TGTGCCAGCAGCCCGGACAGGGAGGTTTCGGCTTTCTTT.